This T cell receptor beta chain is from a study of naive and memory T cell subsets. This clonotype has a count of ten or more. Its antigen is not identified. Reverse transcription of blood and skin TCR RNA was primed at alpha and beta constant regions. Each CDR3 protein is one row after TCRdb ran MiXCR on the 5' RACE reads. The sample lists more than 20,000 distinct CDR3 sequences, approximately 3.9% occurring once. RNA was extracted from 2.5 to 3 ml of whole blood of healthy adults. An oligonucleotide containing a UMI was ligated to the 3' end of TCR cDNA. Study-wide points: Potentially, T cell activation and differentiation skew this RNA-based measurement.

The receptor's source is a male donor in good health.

Here the CDR3 DNA reads TGCAGTGCTAGAGATCCCCGTCGGGACACCGTCTACAATGAGCAGTTCTTC. This gives the protein CSARDPRRDTVYNEQFF. V is TRBV20-1 and J is TRBJ2-1, with D tentatively TRBD1 (6 bases). The CDR3 is made up of 17 amino acids. Germline values: CDR1 DFQATT, CDR2 SNEGSKA (reference sequence). Trimming removed 0 bases at V and 3 bases at J, with 18 bases between.